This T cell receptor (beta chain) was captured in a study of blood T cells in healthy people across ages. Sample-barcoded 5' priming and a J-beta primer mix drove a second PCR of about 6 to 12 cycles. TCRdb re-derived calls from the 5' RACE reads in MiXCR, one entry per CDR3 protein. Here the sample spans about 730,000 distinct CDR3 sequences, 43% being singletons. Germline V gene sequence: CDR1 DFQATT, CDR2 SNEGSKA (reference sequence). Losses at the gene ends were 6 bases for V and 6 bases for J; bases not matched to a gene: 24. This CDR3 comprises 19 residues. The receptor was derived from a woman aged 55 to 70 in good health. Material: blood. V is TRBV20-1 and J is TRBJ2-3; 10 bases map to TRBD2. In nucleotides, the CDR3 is TGCAGTGCCGTCCGAACCGGGGTTCCAGCGGGAGGGCGCCCCGATACGCAGTATTTT. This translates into CSAVRTGVPAGGRPDTQYF.